A selection of T cell receptor beta chains follows, all from one sample in a study of a mutant IDH1 vaccine in newly diagnosed glioma. Measured with immunoSEQ multiplex PCR; TCRdb has only the in-frame clones, and not every one. The sample records about 58,000 clones, around 84% being singletons. No antigen has been identified for these receptors. The sample in question was PBMCs, obtained from a glioma patient whose treatment included an IDH1 peptide vaccine. The source is a woman between 50 and 59 years old with glioma. The CDR3 runs from the conserved cysteine through the conserved F or W. The D gene is left open where the match is weak. Rows give clone size only sometimes, using once, few, many, or a class for an expanded clone.

TRBJ1-2 | TRBV10-3 | - | - | 16 | TGTGCCATCAGTGGTACGGGTCGTACAATTGAACGTGGCTACACCTTC | CAISGTGRTIERGYTF
TRBJ1-1 | TRBV5-1 | - | TRBD1 | 15 | TGCGCCAGCAGCCCTCTCCGGGACAGGAGGGCTGAAGCTTTCTTT | CASSPLRDRRAEAFF
TRBJ1-5 | TRBV5-1 | - | TRBD1 | 15 | TGCGCCAGCAGCTTGGAGGGACAGCCCAATCAGCCCCAGCATTTT | CASSLEGQPNQPQHF
TRBJ1-5 | TRBV7-8 | once | - | 18 | TGTGCCAGCAGCTTAGCGCTGGTCTGGGACCGCCCCAAACAGCCCCAGCATTTT | CASSLALVWDRPKQPQHF
TRBJ2-3 | TRBV13 | - | - | 14 | TGTGCCAGCAGCTTAGTGGACCAGGCAGATACGCAGTATTTT | CASSLVDQADTQYF
TRBJ2-7 | TRBV9 | - | TRBD1 | 15 | TGTGCCAGCAGCGTTAACCGGGACAGTTCCTACGAGCAGTACTTC | CASSVNRDSSYEQYF
TRBJ2-7 | TRBV19 | - | - | 16 | TGTGCCAGTAGTTCTGATTCGTGGGGGGTCTCCTACGAGCAGTACTTC | CASSSDSWGVSYEQYF
TRBJ1-1 | TRBV30 | few | - | 14 | TGTGCCTGGATGAGGGAGGCTAGATTTACTGAAGCTTTCTTT | CAWMREARFTEAFF
TRBJ1-2 | TRBV28 | - | - | 13 | TGTGCCATCTTCCAACAGGATCGATATGGCTACACCTTC | CAIFQQDRYGYTF
TRBJ2-2 | TRBV7-2 | - | - | 16 | TGTGCCAGCAGCTTAGCGCCTGCAGGGCGCACCGGGGAGCTGTTTTTT | CASSLAPAGRTGELFF
TRBJ1-6 | TRBV2 | - | TRBD1 | 13 | TGTGCCAGCAGTGGACAGGGCGCCCGAGCCCTCCACTTT | CASSGQGARALHF
TRBJ2-5 | TRBV18 | - | TRBD1 | 16 | TGTGCCAGCTCACCACCTCGGACAGGGGGCCAAGAGACCCAGTACTTC | CASSPPRTGGQETQYF
TRBJ2-5 | TRBV5-1 | - | TRBD2 | 14 | TGCGCCAGCAGCGGGGGGGGTAACCAAGAGACCCAGTACTTC | CASSGGGNQETQYF
TRBJ1-5 | TRBV5-1 | - | - | 15 | TGCGCCAGCAGCTTGGAAGGGGGTGGGAATCAGCCCCAGCATTTT | CASSLEGGGNQPQHF
TRBJ1-3 | TRBV9 | - | - | 13 | TGTGCCAGCAGCCCAGGCTCTGGAAACACCATATATTTT | CASSPGSGNTIYF